This T cell receptor beta chain was sequenced in a study of long-term antiretroviral therapy in people with HIV. Survey-level immunoSEQ v3.0 assays were run. The protocol was immunoSEQ multiplex PCR, while the TCRdb copy is restricted to in-frame clones and leaves out a portion. The data show tens of thousands of clones, with roughly 84% seen just once and approximately 9.3% held by the top ten. The length of the CDR3 is 15 residues. The germline V gene has CDR1 SGHRS and CDR2 YFSETQ. Trimming pared 5 bases from V and 5 bases from J, leaving 20 bases between. This receptor was obtained from a woman between 40 and 55 years old with HIV. The material was unsorted PBMCs, obtained 1.2 years after starting antiretroviral therapy. The V and J genes are TRBV5-1 and TRBJ2-7, with D perhaps TRBD1 (6 bases). CDR3 DNA: TGCGCCAGCAGAATTTCGACCGGGACAAAGGACGAGCAGTACTTC. Encoded protein: CASRISTGTKDEQYF.